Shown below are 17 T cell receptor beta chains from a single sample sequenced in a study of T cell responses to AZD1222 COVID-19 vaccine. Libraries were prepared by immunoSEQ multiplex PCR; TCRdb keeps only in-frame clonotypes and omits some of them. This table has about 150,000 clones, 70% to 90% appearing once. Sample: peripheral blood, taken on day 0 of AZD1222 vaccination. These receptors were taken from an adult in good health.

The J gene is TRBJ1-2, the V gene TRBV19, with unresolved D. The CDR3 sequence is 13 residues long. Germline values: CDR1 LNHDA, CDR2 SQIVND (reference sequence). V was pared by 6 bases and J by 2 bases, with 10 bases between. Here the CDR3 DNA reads TGTGCCAGTAGGCCACAGTACAACTATGGCTACACCTTC. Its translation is CASRPQYNYGYTF.

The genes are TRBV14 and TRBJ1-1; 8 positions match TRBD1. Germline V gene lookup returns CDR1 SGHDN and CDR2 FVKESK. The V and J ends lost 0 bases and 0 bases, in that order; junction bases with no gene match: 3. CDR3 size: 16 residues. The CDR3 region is CASSQDARGLNTEAFF. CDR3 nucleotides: TGTGCCAGCAGCCAAGATGCCAGGGGGCTGAACACTGAAGCTTTCTTT.

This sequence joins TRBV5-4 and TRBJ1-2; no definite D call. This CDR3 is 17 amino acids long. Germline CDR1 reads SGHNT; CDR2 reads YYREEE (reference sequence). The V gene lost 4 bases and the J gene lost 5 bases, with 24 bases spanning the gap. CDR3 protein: CASSRISGVEFRYGYTF. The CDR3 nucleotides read TGTGCCAGCAGCCGTATTTCCGGGGTGGAATTTCGTTATGGCTACACCTTC.

CDR3 DNA: TGTGCCAGCAGCTTAAAGGGTCCTAGGTTCTTC. It codes for CASSLKGPRFF. The genes are TRBV7-2 and TRBJ2-1; unclear D gene. The CDR3 loop spans 11 amino acids. Germline V gene lookup returns CDR1 SGHTA and CDR2 FQGNSA. V was cut by 2 bases and J by 15 bases, with 11 bases left in between.

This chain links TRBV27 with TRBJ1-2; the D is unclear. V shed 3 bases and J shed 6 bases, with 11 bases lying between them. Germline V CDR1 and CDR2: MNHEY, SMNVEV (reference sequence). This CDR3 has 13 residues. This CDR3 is CASSFLWENGYTF. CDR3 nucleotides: TGTGCCAGCAGTTTTTTATGGGAGAATGGCTACACCTTC.

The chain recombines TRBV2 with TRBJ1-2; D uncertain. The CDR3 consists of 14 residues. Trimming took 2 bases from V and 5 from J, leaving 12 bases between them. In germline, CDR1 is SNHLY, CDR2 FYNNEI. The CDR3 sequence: CASSEKTQSYGYTF. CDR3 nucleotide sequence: TGTGCCAGCAGTGAAAAGACACAGTCTTATGGCTACACCTTC.

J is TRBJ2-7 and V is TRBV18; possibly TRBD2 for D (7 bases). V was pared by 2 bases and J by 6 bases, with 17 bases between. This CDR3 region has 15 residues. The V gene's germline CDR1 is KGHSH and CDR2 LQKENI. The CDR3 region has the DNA TGTGCCAGCTCACCAAACAGGGAGGGACCAGGCGAGCAGTACTTC. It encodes CASSPNREGPGEQYF.

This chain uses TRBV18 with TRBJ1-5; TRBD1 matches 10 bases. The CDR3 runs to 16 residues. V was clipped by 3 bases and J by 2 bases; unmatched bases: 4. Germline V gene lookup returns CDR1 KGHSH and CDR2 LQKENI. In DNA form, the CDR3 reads TGTGCCAGCTCACCCTCCGGGACAGGGGGCAATCAGCCCCAGCATTTT. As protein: CASSPSGTGGNQPQHF.

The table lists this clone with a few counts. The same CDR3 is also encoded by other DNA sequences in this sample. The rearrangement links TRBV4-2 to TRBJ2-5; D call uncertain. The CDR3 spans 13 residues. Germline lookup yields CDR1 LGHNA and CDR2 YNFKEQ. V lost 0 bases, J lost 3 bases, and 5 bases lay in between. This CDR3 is CASSQEGKETQYF. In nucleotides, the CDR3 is TGTGCCAGCAGCCAAGAAGGAAAAGAGACCCAGTACTTC.

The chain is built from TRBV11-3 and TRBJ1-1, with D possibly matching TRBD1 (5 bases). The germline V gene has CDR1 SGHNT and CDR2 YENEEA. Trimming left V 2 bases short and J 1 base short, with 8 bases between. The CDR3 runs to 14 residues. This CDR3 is CASSLQGKNTEAFF. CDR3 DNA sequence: TGTGCCAGCAGCTTACAGGGTAAGAACACTGAAGCTTTCTTT.

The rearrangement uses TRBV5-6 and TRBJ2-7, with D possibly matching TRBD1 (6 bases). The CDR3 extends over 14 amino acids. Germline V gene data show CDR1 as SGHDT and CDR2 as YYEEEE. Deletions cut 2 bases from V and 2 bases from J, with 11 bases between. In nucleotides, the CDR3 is TGTGCCAGCAGCTTTACAGGGACCCCCTACGAGCAGTACTTC. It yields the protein CASSFTGTPYEQYF.

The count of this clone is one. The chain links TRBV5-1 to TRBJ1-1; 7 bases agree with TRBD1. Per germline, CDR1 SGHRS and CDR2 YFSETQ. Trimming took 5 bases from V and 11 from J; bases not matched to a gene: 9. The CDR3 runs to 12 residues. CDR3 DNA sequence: TGCGCCAGCAGTACCACAGGGGAGATGGCTTTCTTT. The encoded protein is CASSTTGEMAFF.

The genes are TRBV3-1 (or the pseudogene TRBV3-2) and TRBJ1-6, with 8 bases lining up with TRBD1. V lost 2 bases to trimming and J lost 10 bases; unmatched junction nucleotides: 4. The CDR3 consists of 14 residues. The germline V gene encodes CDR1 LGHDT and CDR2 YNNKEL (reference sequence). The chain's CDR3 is CASSQRAGGSPLHF. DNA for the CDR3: TGTGCCAGCAGCCAAAGGGCAGGGGGCTCACCCCTCCACTTT.

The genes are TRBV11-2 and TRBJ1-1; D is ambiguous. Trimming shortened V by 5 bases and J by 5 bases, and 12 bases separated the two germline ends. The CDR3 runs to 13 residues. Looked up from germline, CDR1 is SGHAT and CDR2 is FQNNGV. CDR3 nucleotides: TGTGCCAGCAGCGCGGACCGAGCAACTGAAGCTTTCTTT. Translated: CASSADRATEAFF.

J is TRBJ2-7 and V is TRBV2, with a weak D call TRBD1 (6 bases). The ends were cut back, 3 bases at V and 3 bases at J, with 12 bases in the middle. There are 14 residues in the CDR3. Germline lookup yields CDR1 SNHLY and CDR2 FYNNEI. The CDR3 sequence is CASSESVTGYEQYF. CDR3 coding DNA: TGTGCCAGCAGTGAGAGCGTGACAGGCTACGAGCAGTACTTC.

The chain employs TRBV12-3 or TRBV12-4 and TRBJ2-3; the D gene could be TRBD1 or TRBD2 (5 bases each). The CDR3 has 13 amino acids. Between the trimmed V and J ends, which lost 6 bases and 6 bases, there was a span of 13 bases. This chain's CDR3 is CASSPLEGDTQYF. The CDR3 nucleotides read TGTGCCAGCAGCCCTCTCGAGGGGGATACGCAGTATTTT.

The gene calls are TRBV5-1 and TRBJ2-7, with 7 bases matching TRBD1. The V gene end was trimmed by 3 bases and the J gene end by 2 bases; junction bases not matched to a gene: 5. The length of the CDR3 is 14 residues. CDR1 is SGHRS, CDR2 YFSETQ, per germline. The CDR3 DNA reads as TGCGCCAGCAGCTCAGGGGACAGAACCTACGAGCAGTACTTC. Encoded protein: CASSSGDRTYEQYF.